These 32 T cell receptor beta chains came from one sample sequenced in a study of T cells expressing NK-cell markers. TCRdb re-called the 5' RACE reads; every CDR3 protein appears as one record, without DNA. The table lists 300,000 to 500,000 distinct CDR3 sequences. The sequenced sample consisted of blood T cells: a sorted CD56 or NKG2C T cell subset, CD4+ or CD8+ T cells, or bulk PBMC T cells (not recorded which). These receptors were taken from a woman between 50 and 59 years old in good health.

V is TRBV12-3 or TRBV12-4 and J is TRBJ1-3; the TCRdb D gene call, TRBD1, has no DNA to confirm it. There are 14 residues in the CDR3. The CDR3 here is CASSRWGAGNTIYF.

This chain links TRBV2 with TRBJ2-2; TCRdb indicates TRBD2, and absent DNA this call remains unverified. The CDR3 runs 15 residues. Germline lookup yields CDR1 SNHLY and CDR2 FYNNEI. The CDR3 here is CASRETSARNRELFF. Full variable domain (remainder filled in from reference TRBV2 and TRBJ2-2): EPEVTQTPSHQVTQMGQEVILRCVPISNHLYFYWYRQILGQKVEFLVSFYNNEISEKSEIFDDQFSVERPDGSNFTLKIRSTKLEDSAMYFCASRETSARNRELFFGEGSRLTVL.

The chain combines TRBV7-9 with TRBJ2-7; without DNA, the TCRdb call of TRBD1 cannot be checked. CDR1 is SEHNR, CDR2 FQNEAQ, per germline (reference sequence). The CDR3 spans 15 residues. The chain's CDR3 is CASSLGGTGLDEQYF.

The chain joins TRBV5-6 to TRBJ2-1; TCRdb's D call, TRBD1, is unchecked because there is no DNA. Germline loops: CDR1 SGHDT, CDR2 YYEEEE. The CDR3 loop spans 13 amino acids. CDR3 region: CASSLLGGYEQFF.

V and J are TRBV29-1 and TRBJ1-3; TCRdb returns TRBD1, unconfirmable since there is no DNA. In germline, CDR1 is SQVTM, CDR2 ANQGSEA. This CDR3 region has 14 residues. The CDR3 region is CSVDTGGSGNTIYF. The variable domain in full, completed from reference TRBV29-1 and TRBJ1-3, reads SAVISQKPSRDICQRGTSLTIQCQVDSQVTMMFWYRQQPGQSLTLIATANQGSEATYESGFVIDKFPISRPNLTFSTLTVSNMSPEDSSIYLCSVDTGGSGNTIYFGEGSWLTVV.

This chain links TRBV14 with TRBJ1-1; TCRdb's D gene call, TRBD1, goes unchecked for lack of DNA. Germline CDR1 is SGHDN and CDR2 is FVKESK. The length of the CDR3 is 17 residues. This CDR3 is CASSQAQGWDMNTEAFF.

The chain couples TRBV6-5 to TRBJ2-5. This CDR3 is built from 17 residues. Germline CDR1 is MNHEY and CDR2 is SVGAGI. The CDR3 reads CASSYSSWEVLWETQYF.

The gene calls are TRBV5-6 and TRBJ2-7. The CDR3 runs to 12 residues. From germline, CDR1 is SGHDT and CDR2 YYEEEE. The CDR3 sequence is CASRLLGNEQYF.

The CDR3 is CASRLEAVHSPLHF. The rearrangement links TRBV5-1 to TRBJ1-6. The germline gives CDR1 SGHRS, CDR2 YFSETQ. CDR3 size: 14 residues.

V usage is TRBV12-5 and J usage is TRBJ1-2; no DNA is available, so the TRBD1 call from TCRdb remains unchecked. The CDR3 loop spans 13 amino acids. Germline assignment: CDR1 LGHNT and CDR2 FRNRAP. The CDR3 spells CASGPGGDYGYTF.

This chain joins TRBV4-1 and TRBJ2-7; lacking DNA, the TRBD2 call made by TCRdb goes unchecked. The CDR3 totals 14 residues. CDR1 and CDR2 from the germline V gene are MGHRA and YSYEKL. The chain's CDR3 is CASSQDQGRLEQYF.

CDR3 region: CSAREGGTDTEAFF. The chain combines TRBV20-1 with TRBJ1-1. There are 14 residues in the CDR3. Germline V gives CDR1 DFQATT, CDR2 SNEGSKA (reference sequence).

This chain's CDR3 is CSVVGPAVNSEQFF. The chain carries TRBV29-1 and TRBJ2-1; TCRdb designates TRBD2, a call that cannot be tested without DNA. The CDR3 has 14 residues. CDR1 and CDR2 (germline): SQVTM, ANQGSEA.

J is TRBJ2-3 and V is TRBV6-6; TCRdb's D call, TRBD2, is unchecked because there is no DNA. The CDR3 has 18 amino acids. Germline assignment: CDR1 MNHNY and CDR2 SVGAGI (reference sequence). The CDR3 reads CASSYSISPSGGTDTQYF.

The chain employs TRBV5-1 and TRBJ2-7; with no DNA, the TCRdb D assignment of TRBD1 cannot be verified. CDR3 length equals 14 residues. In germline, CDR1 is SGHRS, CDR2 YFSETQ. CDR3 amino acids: CASSLWGNAYEQYF.

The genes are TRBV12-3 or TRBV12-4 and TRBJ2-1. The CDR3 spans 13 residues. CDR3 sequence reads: CASSYPQANEQFF.

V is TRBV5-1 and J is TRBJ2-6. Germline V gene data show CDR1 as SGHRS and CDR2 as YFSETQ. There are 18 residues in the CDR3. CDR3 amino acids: CASSSQPAPGSGANVLTF.

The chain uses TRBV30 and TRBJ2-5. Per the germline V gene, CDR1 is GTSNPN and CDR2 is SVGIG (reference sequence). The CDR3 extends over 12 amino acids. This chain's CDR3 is CAWSPTRETQYF.

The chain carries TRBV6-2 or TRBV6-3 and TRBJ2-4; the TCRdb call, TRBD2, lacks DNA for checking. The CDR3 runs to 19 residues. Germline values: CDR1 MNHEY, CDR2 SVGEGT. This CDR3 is CASSPLTGDSIGAKNIQYF.

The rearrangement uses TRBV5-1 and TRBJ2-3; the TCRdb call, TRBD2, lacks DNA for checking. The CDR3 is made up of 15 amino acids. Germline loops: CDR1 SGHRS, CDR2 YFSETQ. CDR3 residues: CASSLGGRGTDTQYF.

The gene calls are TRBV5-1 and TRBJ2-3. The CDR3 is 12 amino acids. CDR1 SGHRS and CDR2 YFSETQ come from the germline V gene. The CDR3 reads CASRRPPDTQYF.

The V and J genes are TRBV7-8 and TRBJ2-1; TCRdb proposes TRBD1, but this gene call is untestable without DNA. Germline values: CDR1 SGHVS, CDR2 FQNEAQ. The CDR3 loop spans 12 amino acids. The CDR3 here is CASSFGQSEQFF.

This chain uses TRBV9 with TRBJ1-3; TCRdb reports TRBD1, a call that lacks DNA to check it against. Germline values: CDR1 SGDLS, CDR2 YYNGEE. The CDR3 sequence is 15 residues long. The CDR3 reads CASSVRTGGGNTIYF. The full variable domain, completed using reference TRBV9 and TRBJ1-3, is DSGVTQTPKHLITATGQRVTLRCSPRSGDLSVYWYQQSLDQGLQFLIQYYNGEERAKGNILERFSAQQFPDLHSELNLSSLELGDSALYFCASSVRTGGGNTIYFGEGSWLTVV.

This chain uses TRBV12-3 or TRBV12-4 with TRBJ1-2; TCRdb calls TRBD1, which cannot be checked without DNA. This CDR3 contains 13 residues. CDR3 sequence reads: CASRPTGEGGYTF.

The chain's CDR3 is CASSVGAEGSNEQFF. The chain employs TRBV6-4 and TRBJ2-1; TCRdb calls TRBD1, which cannot be checked without DNA. Looked up from germline, CDR1 is MRHNA and CDR2 is SNTAGT. There are 15 residues in the CDR3.

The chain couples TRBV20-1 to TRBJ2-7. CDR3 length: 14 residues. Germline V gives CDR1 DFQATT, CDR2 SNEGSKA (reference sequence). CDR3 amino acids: CSATQAGVTYEQYF.

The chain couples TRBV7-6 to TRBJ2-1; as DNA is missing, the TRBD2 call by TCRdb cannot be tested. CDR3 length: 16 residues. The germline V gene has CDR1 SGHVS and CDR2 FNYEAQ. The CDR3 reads CASSSSPSGMWDEQFF.

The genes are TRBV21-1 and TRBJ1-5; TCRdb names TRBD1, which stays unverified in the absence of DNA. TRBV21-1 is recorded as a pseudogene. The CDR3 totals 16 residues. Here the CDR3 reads CASSKATPGGHQPQHF.

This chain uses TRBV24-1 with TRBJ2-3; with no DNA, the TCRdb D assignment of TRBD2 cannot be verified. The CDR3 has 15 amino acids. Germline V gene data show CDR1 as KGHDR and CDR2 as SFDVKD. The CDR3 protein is CATTSGLTPTDTQYF.

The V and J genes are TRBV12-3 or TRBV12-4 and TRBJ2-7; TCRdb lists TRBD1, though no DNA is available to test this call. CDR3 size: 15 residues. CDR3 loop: CASSLKGDSPYEQYF.

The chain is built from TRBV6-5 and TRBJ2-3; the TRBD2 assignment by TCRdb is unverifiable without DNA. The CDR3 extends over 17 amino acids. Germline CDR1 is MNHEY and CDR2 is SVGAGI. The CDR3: CASSPGLAGSSTDTQYF.

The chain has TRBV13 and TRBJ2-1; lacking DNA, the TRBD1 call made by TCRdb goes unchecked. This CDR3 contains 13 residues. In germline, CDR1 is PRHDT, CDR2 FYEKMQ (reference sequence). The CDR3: CARKARGPNEQFF. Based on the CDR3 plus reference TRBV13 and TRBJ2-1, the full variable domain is AAGVIQSPRHLIKEKRETATLKCYPIPRHDTVYWYQQGPGQDPQFLISFYEKMQSDKGSIPDRFSAQQFSDYHSELNMSSLELGDSALYFCARKARGPNEQFFGPGTRLTVL.